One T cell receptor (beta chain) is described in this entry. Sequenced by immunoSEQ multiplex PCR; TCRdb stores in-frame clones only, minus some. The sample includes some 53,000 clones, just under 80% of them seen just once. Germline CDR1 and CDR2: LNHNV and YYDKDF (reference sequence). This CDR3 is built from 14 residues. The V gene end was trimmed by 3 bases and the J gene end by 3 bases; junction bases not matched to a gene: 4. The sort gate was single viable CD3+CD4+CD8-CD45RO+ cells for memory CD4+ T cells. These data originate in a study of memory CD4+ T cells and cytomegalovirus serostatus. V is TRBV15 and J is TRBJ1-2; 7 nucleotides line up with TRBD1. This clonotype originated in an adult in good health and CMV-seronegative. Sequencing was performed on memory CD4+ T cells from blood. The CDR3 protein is CATSSGGTDYGYTF. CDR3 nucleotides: TGTGCCACCAGCAGTGGGGGGACAGACTATGGCTACACCTTC.